This T cell receptor beta chain stems from a study of patients and donors after allogeneic stem cell transplantation. This clonotype was observed a few times. Relative to the germline gene, one junction end is altered; a read error may explain this. TCRdb redid the calling of the RT-PCR reads with MiXCR, one entry per CDR3 protein. The sample consists of about a million distinct CDR3 sequences, over 15% of them appearing once. The sample comprised blood, either unsorted or a sorted T cell fraction (not recorded which). The source is a human donor who was either an allogeneic HSCT recipient or a stem cell or donor lymphocyte infusion donor (not recorded which). It is not recorded whose cells these are; they may come from a transplant donor.

DNA for the CDR3: TGTGCCAGCAGTGTAGCGGGAGTGGGCGAGCAGTACTTC. It codes for CASSVAGVGEQYF. The chain couples TRBV12-3 or TRBV12-4 to TRBJ2-7, with TRBD2 identical over 9 bases. This CDR3 has 13 residues.